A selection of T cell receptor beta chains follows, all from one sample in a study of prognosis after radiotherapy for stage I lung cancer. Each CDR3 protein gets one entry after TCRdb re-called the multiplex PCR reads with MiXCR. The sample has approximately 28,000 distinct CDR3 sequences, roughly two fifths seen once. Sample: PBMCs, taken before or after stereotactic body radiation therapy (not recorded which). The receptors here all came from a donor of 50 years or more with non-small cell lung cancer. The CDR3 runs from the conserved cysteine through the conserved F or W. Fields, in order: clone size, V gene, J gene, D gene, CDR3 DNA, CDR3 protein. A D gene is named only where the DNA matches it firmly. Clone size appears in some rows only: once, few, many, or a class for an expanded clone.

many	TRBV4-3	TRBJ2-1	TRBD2	TGCGCCAGCAGCCAAGATCGGACTAGCTACAATGAGCAGTTCTTC	CASSQDRTSYNEQFF
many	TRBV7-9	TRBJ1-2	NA	TGTGCCAGCAGCCTAGGCACAGGGCGGGATGGCTACACCTTC	CASSLGTGRDGYTF
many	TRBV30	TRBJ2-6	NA	TGTGCCTGGAGTCCACCAGGGATTTCTGGGGCCAACGTCCTGACTTTC	CAWSPPGISGANVLTF
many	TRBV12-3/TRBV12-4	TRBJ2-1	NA	TGTGCCAGCACCGCTTCCGACGCCTACAATGAGCAGTTCTTC	CASTASDAYNEQFF
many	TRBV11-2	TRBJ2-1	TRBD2	TGTGCCAGCAGCTTAGAAAGGACTAGCGGGAGTCCCTACAATGAGCAGTTCTTC	CASSLERTSGSPYNEQFF
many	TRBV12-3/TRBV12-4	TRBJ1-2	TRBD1	TGTGCCAGCAGGGGGACAGGGGTTAACTATGGCTACACCTTC	CASRGTGVNYGYTF
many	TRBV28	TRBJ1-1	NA	TGTGCCAGCAGTCCCATTGGAGGGACTGAAGCTTTCTTT	CASSPIGGTEAFF
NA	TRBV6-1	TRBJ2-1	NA	TGTGCCAGCAGTGAGGCAGGGTATTCCTACAATGAGCAGTTCTTC	CASSEAGYSYNEQFF
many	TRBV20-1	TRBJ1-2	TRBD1	TGCAGTGCTAGACCGGACAGGGGCTATGGCTACACCTTC	CSARPDRGYGYTF
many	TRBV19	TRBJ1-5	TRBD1	TGTGCCAGTAGTATGAACAGGGGGCTGGGCAATCAGCCCCAGCATTTT	CASSMNRGLGNQPQHF
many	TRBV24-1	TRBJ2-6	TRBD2	TGTGCCACCAGTGCCTGGGGGGGACTAGCGGGGAGCTCTGGGGCCAACGTCCTGACTTTC	CATSAWGGLAGSSGANVLTF
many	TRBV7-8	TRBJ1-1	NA	TGTGCCAGCAGCCCGGGACGGAACACTGAAGCTTTCTTT	CASSPGRNTEAFF
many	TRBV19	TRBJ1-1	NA	TGTGCCAGTAGTATCAGGACACAGAACACTGAAGCTTTCTTT	CASSIRTQNTEAFF
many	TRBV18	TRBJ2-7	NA	TGTGCCAGCTCACCGCTCGGGGACCACTTGTACTTC	CASSPLGDHLYF
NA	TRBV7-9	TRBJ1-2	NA	TGTGCCAGCAGCCTAGACACAGGTCGGGATGGCTACACCTTC	CASSLDTGRDGYTF
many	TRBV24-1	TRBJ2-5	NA	TGTGCCACCAGTGATTTTTCGGCAGGGGGGCGAGAGACCCAGTACTTC	CATSDFSAGGRETQYF
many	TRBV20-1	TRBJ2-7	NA	TGCAGTGCTAGGTGGCAGGGGTCGGGCGAGCAGTACTTC	CSARWQGSGEQYF
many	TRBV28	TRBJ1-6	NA	TGTGCCAGCAGCAACCTCGGGTCGGGGGGAGATTCACCCCTCCACTTT	CASSNLGSGGDSPLHF
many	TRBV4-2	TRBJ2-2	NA	TGTGCCAGCAGCCAAGACCTCCCCACCAACACCGGGGAGCTGTTTTTT	CASSQDLPTNTGELFF
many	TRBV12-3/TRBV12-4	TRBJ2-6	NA	TGTGCCAGCAGTTTAGTATCTGGGGCCAACGTCCTGACTTTC	CASSLVSGANVLTF
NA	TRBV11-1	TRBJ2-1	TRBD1	TGTGTCAGCAGTCAGCCGGGACAGGGGGCCAATGAGCAGTTCTTC	CVSSQPGQGANEQFF
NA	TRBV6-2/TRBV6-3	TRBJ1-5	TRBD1	TGTGCCAGCAGTCCTGGACAGGGGGTTGGTCAGCCCCAGCATTTT	CASSPGQGVGQPQHF
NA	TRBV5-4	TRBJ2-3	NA	TGTGCCAGCAGCTCCTTACTAAGCACAGATACGCAGTATTTT	CASSSLLSTDTQYF
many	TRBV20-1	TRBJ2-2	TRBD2	TGCAGTGCAAACAGACTAGCGGGAGGGAATCCCACCGGGGAGCTGTTTTTT	CSANRLAGGNPTGELFF
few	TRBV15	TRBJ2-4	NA	TGTGCCACCAGGGAACTAGCCAAAAACATTCAGTACTTC	CATRELAKNIQYF
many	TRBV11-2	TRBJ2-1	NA	TGTGCCAGCAGCTTTTCAAGGGAGCAGTTCTTC	CASSFSREQFF
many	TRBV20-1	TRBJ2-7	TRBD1	TGCAGTGCTAGAGACGGACAGGCTCTGGGGTACGAGCAGTACTTC	CSARDGQALGYEQYF
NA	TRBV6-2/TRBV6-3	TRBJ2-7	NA	TGTGCCAGCGGTTACCTGCTAGAGCAGTACTTC	CASGYLLEQYF
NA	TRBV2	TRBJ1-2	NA	TGTGCCAGCAGAGAGGGGTCCCAGGGGAATTATGGCTACACCTTC	CASREGSQGNYGYTF
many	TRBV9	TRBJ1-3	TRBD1	TGTGCCAGCAGCGTTACCACAGGGGCCTCTGGAAACACCATATATTTT	CASSVTTGASGNTIYF
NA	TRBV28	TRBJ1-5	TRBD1	TGTGCCAGCAGTTCCGGGACAGGTAACAATCAGCCCCAGCATTTT	CASSSGTGNNQPQHF
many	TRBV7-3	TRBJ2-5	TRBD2	TGTGCCTACGGGGGGAGTAGACCCGCCAAATACTTC	CAYGGSRPAKYF
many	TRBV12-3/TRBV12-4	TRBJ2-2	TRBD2	TGTGCCAGCAGTTTTTCGCTAGCGGGGTCCGGGGAGCTGTTTTTT	CASSFSLAGSGELFF
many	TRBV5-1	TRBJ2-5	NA	TGCGCCAGCAGCTTTGGACACGAAGAGACCCAGTACTTC	CASSFGHEETQYF
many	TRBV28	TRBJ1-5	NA	TGTGCCAGCAGTCCCGCTCAGGGCGGCAATCAGCCCCAGCATTTT	CASSPAQGGNQPQHF
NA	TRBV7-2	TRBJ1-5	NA	TGTGCCAGCGCAACAGGGATATGGGGTCAGCCCCAGCATTTT	CASATGIWGQPQHF
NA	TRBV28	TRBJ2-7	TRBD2	TGTGCCAGCAGTTTACAAACTCGACTAGCGGACTACGAGCAGTACTTC	CASSLQTRLADYEQYF
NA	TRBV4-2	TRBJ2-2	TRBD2	TGTGCCAGCAGCTCCGGACTAGCGGGCGGGGTAGTCGGGGAGCTGTTTTTT	CASSSGLAGGVVGELFF
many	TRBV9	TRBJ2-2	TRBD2	TGTGCCAGCAGTCGTAGCGGGAGAGACACCGGGGAGCTGTTTTTT	CASSRSGRDTGELFF
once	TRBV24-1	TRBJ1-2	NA	TGTGCCACCAGTGACTCAGGACCGAACTATGGCTACACCTTC	CATSDSGPNYGYTF
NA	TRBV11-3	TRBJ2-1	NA	TGTGCCAGCAGCTTAGACCCTAGCGACTATGAGCAGTTCTTC	CASSLDPSDYEQFF
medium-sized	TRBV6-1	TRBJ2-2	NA	TGTGCCAGCAGCACAACCGCCGGGGAGCTGTTTTTT	CASSTTAGELFF
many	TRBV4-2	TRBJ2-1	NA	TGTGCCAGCAGCCAAGAGTTCACGGGAACCTACAATGAGCAGTTCTTC	CASSQEFTGTYNEQFF
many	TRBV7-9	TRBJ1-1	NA	TGTGCCAGCAGTGTGACAGATGAAGCTTTCTTT	CASSVTDEAFF